The T cell receptor (beta chain) described here comes from a study of blood T cell repertoires in COVID-19 (dated by TCRdb to 2018 to 2020). Looking at the study overall: Collaborator samples came from the United States, Italy and Spain and covered acute and convalescent phases of COVID-19. The material from the prospective study consisted of cDNA or gDNA derived from T cells, B-cell-depleted T cells, or PBMCs. The dataset comprised deeply sampled blood TCRbeta repertoires from subjects exposed to, actively infected with, or recovered from COVID-19. The repertoires were made available in a free public database intended to serve as a resource for research on the immune response to SARS-CoV-2. The samples were drawn from two sources: the first 160 participants of the ongoing ImmuneRACE study, and some 1,300 subjects contributed by 6 global collaborators. The sample metadata nearly always contained a de-identified subject ID, COVID-19 status, age in years and sex. Where HLA class I and class II types were available, the types were taken from metadata supplied by the sample provider, not from assay-based typing. Here is what the overall study found, with its caveats: Clinical and demographic metadata were provided uncurated, with the amount varying by source and participant.

The immunoSEQ Assay, a bias-controlled multiplex PCR, was used to amplify TCRbeta CDR3 regions from genomic DNA. In the paper's pipeline: The number of nucleated cells in each sample was estimated by amplification of reference gene primers within the assay. Sequence reads were collapsed and filtered to measure the absolute abundance of every unique TCRbeta CDR3 rearrangement. For each sample, productive Simpson clonality was calculated as the square root of Simpson's diversity index across productive rearrangements. TCRdb retrieved this table from immuneACCESS and kept in-frame rearrangements only. Not all clones are present; in checked studies, unresolved V genes account for under half, and no reason is known for the remainder. That table gives V, J and clone size, and the DNA gave D and trimming. This sample is represented by tens of thousands of clones; roughly 85% of them were singletons. Of the sample, around 20% falls within the top ten clones.

Inclusive of the bounding cysteine and phenylalanine, the CDR3 is 14 residues long. The only DNA kept is the CDR3, 42 bases in frame from the first base. Deletion took 1 base off V and 0 bases off J, with a span of 6 bases between the germline ends. The germline V gene specifies SGHTA as CDR1 and FQGNSA as CDR2. This clone was observed a single time. The clone's antigen remains unknown. No much larger clone exists at a distance of one base, and base qualities are not known. Each collaborating institution followed its own protocols to collect whole blood in K2EDTA tubes. Collaborator samples were shipped for TCRbeta analysis as frozen whole blood, isolated PBMCs, or DNA extracted from either sample type.

The V gene is TRBV7-2 and the J gene is TRBJ1-1, with the D gene call left open. The receptor was derived from a man between 65 and 85 years old in a cohort sampled during active COVID-19. Sequencing was done on a sample of peripheral blood. The nucleotides are TGTGCCAGCAGCTTAGGACACGTGAACACTGAAGCTTTCTTT. Its translation is CASSLGHVNTEAFF.